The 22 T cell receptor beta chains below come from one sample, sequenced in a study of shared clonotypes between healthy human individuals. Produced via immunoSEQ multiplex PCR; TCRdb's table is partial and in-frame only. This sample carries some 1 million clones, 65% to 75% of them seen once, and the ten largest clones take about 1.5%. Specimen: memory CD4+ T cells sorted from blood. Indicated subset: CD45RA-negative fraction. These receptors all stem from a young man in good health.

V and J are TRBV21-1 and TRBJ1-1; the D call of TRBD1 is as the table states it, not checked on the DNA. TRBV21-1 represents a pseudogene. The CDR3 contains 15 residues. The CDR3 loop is CATEPPQGEGTEAFF. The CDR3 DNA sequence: TGTGCCACCGAACCCCCCCAAGGGGAAGGGACTGAAGCTTTCTTT.

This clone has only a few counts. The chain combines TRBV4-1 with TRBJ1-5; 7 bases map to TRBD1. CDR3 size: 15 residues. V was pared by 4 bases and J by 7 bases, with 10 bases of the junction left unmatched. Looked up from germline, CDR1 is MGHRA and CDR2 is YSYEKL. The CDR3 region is CASSPYYRGGQPQHF. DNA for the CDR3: TGCGCCAGCAGCCCCTACTACAGGGGAGGACAGCCCCAGCATTTT.

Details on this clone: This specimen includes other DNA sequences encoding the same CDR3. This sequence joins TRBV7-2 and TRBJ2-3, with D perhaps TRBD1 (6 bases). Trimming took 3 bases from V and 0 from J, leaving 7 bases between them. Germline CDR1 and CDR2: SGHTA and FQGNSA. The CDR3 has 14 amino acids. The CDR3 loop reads CASSFTGSTDTQYF. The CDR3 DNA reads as TGTGCCAGCAGCTTCACAGGGAGCACAGATACGCAGTATTTT.

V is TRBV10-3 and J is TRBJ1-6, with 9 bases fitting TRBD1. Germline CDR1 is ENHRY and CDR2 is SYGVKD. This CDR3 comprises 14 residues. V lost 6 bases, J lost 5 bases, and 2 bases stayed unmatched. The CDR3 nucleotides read TGTGCCATCAGGGACAGGGGAGATAATTCACCCCTCCACTTT. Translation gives CAIRDRGDNSPLHF.

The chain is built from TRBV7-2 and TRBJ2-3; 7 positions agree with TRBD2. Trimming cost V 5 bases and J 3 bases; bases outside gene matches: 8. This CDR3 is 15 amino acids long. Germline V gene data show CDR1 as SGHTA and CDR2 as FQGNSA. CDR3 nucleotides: TGTGCCAGCAGCCCCAGGCGAGCGGGGACAGATACGCAGTATTTT. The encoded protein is CASSPRRAGTDTQYF.

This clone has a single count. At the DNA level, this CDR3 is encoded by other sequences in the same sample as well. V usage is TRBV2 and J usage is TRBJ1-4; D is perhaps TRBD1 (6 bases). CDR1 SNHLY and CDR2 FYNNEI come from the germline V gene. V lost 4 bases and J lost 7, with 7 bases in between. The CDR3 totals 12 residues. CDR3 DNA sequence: TGTGCCAGCAGTGGGACAGCTGAAAAACTGTTTTTT. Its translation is CASSGTAEKLFF.

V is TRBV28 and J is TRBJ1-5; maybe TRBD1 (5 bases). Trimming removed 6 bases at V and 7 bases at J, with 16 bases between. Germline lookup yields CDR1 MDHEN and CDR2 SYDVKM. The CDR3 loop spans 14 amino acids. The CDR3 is CASRPSGEGQPQHF. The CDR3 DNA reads TGTGCCAGCAGGCCCTCGGGGGAGGGGCAGCCCCAGCATTTT. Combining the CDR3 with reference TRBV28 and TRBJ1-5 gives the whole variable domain DVKVTQSSRYLVKRTGEKVFLECVQDMDHENMFWYRQDPGLGLRLIYFSYDVKMKEKGDIPEGYSVSREKKERFSLILESASTNQTSMYLCASRPSGEGQPQHFGDGTRLSIL.

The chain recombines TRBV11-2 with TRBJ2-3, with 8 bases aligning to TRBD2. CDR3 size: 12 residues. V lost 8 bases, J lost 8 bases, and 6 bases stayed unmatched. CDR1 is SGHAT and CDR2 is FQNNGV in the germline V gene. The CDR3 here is CASSPGGGTQYF. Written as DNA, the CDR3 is TGTGCCAGCTCCCCGGGGGGGGGTACGCAGTATTTT.

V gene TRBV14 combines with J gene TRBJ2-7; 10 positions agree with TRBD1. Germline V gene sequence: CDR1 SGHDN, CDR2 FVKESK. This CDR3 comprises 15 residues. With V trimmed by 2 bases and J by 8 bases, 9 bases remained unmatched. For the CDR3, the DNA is TGTGCCAGCAGCCAACGTTCCGGGACAGGGGCACAGCAGTACTTC. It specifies CASSQRSGTGAQQYF. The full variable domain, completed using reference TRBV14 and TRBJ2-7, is EAGVTQFPSHSVIEKGQTVTLRCDPISGHDNLYWYRRVMGKEIKFLLHFVKESKQDESGMPNNRFLAERTGGTYSTLKVQPAELEDSGVYFCASSQRSGTGAQQYFGPGTRLTVT.

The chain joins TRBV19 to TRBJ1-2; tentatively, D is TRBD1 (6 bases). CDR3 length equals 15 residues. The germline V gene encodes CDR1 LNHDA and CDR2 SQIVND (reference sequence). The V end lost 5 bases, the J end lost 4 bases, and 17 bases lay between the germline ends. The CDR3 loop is CASSGTRGQSYGYTF. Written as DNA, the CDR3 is TGTGCCAGTAGTGGCACCCGGGGGCAGAGCTATGGCTACACCTTC. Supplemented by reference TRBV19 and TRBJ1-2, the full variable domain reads DGGITQSPKYLFRKEGQNVTLSCEQNLNHDAMYWYRQDPGQGLRLIYYSQIVNDFQKGDIAEGYSVSREKKESFPLTVTSAQKNPTAFYLCASSGTRGQSYGYTFGSGTRLTVV.

The CDR3 region has the DNA TGTGCCAGCAGCTTCTTACAGGGGGCGTCACCCCTCCACTTT. It is translated as CASSFLQGASPLHF. The V gene is TRBV7-9, the J gene TRBJ1-6, with 9 nucleotides matching TRBD1. The V and J ends lost 3 bases and 10 bases, in that order; junction bases with no gene match: 4. This CDR3 is 14 amino acids long. The V gene's germline CDR1 is SEHNR and CDR2 FQNEAQ (reference sequence).

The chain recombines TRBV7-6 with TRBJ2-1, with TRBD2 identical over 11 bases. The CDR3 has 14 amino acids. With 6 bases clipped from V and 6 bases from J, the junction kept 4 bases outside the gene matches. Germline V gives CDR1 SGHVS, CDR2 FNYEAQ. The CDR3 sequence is CASSKLAGVNEQFF. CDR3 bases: TGTGCCAGCAGTAAACTAGCGGGGGTCAATGAGCAGTTCTTC.

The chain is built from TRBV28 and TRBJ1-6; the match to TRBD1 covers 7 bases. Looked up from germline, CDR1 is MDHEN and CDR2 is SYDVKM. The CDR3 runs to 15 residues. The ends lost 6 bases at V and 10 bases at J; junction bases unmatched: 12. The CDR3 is CASSDEQGFRSPLHF. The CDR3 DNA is TGTGCCAGCAGCGACGAACAGGGGTTCCGATCACCCCTCCACTTT.

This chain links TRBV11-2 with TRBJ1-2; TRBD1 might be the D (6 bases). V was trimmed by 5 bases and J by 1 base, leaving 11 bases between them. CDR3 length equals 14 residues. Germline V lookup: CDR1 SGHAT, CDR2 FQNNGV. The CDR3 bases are TGTGCCAGCAGCCCCGGGGGCTTTAACTATGGCTACACCTTC. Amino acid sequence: CASSPGGFNYGYTF.

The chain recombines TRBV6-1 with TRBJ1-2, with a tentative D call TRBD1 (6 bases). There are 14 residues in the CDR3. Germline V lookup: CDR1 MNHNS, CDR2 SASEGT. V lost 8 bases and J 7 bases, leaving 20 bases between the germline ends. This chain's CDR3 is CASLVTAGVGGYTF. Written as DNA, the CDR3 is TGTGCCAGCCTCGTAACTGCAGGGGTTGGTGGCTACACCTTC.

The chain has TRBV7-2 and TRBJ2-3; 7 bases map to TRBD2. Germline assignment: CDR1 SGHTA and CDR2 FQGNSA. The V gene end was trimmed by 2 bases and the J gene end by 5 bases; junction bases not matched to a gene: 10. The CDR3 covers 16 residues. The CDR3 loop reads CASSLTLAGEVDTQYF. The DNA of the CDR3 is TGTGCCAGCAGCTTAACCCTCGCGGGAGAGGTAGATACGCAGTATTTT.

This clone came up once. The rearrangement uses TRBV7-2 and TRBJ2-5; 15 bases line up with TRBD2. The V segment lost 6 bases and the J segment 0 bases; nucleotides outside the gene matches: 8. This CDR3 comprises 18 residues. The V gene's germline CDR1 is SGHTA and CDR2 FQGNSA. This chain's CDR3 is CASSRTSGGGPNQETQYF. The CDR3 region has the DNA TGTGCCAGCAGTAGGACTAGCGGGGGGGGTCCCAACCAAGAGACCCAGTACTTC. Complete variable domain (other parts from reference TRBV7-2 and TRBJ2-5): GAGVSQSPSNKVTEKGKDVELRCDPISGHTALYWYRQSLGQGLEFLIYFQGNSAPDKSGLPSDRFSAERTGGSVSTLTIQRTQQEDSAVYLCASSRTSGGGPNQETQYFGPGTRLLVL.

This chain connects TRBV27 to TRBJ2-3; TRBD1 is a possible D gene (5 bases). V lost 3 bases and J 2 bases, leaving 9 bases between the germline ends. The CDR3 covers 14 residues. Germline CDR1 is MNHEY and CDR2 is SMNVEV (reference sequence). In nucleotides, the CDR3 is TGTGCCAGCAGTTTCAGGGTGTCCACAGATACGCAGTATTTT. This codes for CASSFRVSTDTQYF.

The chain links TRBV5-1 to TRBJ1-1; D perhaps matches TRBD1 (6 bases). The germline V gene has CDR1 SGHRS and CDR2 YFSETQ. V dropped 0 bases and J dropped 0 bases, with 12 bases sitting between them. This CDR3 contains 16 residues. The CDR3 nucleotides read TGCGCCAGCAGCTTGGGGGGAACAGGGCTGAACACTGAAGCTTTCTTT. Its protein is CASSLGGTGLNTEAFF.

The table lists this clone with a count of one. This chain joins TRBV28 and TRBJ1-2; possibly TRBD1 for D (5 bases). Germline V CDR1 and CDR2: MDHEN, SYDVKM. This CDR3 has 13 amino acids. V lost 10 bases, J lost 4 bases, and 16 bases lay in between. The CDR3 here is CATGGGGGYGYTF. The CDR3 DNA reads TGTGCCACCGGGGGGGGAGGAGGCTATGGCTACACCTTC.

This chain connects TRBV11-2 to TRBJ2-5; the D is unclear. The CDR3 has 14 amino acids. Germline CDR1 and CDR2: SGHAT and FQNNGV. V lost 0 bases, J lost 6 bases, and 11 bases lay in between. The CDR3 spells CASSLDQLTQTQYF. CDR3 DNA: TGTGCCAGCAGCTTAGATCAACTAACCCAGACCCAGTACTTC.

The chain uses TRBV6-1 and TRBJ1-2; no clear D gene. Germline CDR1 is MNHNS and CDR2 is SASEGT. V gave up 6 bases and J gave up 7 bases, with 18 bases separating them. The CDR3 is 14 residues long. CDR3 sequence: CASSLDRGFSGYTF. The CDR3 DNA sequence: TGTGCCAGCAGCCTTGACCGGGGTTTTAGTGGCTACACCTTC.